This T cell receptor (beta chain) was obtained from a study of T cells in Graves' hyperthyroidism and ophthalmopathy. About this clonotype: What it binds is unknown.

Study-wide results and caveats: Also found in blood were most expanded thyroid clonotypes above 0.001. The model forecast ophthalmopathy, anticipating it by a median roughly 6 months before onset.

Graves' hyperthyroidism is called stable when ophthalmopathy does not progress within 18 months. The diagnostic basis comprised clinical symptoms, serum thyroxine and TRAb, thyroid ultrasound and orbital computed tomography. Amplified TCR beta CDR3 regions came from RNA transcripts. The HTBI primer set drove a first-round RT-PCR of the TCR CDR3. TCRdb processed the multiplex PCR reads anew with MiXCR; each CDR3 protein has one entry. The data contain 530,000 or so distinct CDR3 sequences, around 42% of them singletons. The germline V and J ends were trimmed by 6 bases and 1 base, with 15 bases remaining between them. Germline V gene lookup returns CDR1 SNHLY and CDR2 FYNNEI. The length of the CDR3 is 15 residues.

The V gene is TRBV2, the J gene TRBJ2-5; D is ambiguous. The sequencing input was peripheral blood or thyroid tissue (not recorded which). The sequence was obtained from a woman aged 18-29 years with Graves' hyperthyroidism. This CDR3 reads CASRGSGRGQETQYF. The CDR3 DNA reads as TGTGCCAGCAGGGGGTCGGGTCGAGGCCAAGAGACCCAGTACTTC.